The next 26 T cell receptor beta chains were all read from a single sample in a study of T cells after yellow fever vaccination. TCRdb reprocessed the 5' RACE reads with MiXCR, giving one entry per CDR3 protein. The data contain about 170,000 distinct CDR3 sequences, approximately 10% of them singletons. The sequencing used CD8+ T cells sorted from PBMCs, collected 15 days after the yellow fever booster vaccination. The receptors shown here come from a man aged 18 to 29 who received the YFV17D yellow fever vaccine.

V and J are TRBV5-1 and TRBJ1-2, with 8 bases lining up with TRBD1. Germline V CDR1 and CDR2: SGHRS, YFSETQ. J lost 4 bases, V lost 1 base, and 6 bases had no gene match. The CDR3 contains 15 residues. Written as DNA, the CDR3 is TGCGCCAGCAGCTTGAGGTCAGGGGGCCCCTATGGCTACACCTTC. Protein sequence: CASSLRSGGPYGYTF.

J is TRBJ1-1 and V is TRBV5-1; 7 nucleotides line up with TRBD1. V was pared by 1 base and J by 0 bases, with 3 bases of the junction left unmatched. Per germline, CDR1 SGHRS and CDR2 YFSETQ. The CDR3 has 15 residues. The CDR3 DNA sequence: TGCGCCAGCAGCTTGAGGGGGCTCCTGAACACTGAAGCTTTCTTT. It translates to CASSLRGLLNTEAFF.

This rearrangement joins TRBV4-3 to TRBJ1-1; possibly TRBD1 for D (5 bases). This CDR3 has 14 residues. The ends were cut back, 1 base at V and 3 bases at J, with 9 bases in the middle. Germline CDR1 LGHNA, CDR2 YSLEER. The chain's CDR3 is CASSQVSGHTEAFF. DNA for the CDR3: TGCGCCAGCAGCCAAGTTTCGGGGCACACTGAAGCTTTCTTT.

The V and J genes are TRBV27 and TRBJ2-7; 7 bases agree with TRBD1. CDR3 size: 14 residues. J gave up 7 bases and V 5 bases, and 11 bases lay outside the gene matches. Germline values: CDR1 MNHEY, CDR2 SMNVEV (reference sequence). The chain's CDR3 is CASSPTGPSREQYV. The CDR3 DNA reads TGTGCCAGCAGTCCGACAGGGCCCTCTAGGGAGCAGTACGTC.

The rearrangement joins TRBV28 to TRBJ2-2, with unresolved D. The germline gives CDR1 MDHEN, CDR2 SYDVKM. Trimming left V 7 bases short and J 7 bases short, with 10 bases between. CDR3 length equals 12 residues. The CDR3 reads CASTPRGGELFF. DNA of the CDR3: TGTGCCAGCACTCCGAGAGGCGGGGAGCTGTTTTTT.

This chain connects TRBV5-4 to TRBJ2-1; 7 bases agree with TRBD1. CDR1 is SGHNT and CDR2 is YYREEE in the germline V gene (reference sequence). This CDR3 has 14 residues. V was pared by 4 bases and J by 2 bases, with 3 bases of the junction left unmatched. CDR3: CASSRTGTYNEQFF. The CDR3 bases are TGTGCCAGCAGCCGGACAGGTACCTACAATGAGCAGTTCTTC.

This chain joins TRBV3-1 and TRBJ2-7, with unresolved D. The V gene's germline CDR1 is LGHDT and CDR2 YNNKEL (reference sequence). The CDR3 runs to 15 residues. V gave up 4 bases and J gave up 3 bases, with 16 bases separating them. DNA of the CDR3: TGTGCCAGCAGCCCCTCGGGCGAATTGGTCTACGAGCAGTACTTC. It encodes CASSPSGELVYEQYF.

V is TRBV4-3 and J is TRBJ2-3; D might be TRBD2 (6 bases). This CDR3 is 15 amino acids long. V lost 2 bases and J 2 bases, leaving 11 bases between the germline ends. Germline V gene lookup returns CDR1 LGHNA and CDR2 YSLEER. The CDR3 sequence: CASSQTPGDTDTQYF. DNA of the CDR3: TGCGCCAGCAGCCAAACTCCGGGAGACACAGATACGCAGTATTTT.

V usage is TRBV7-9 and J usage is TRBJ2-2; D gene uncertain. Germline CDR1 reads SEHNR; CDR2 reads FQNEAQ (reference sequence). This CDR3 is built from 14 residues. Trimming removed 3 bases at V and 4 bases at J, with 9 bases between. The CDR3 coding sequence is TGTGCCAGCAGCTTCAACCCGGTCACCGGGGAGCTGTTTTTT. This encodes CASSFNPVTGELFF.

This clonotype was counted only a few times. The CDR3 loop reads CASLTSGGVDEQFF. The CDR3 DNA sequence: TGTGCCAGCTTAACTAGCGGGGGGGTCGATGAGCAGTTCTTC. The J gene is TRBJ2-1, the V gene TRBV6-2 or TRBV6-3, with 13 bases aligning to TRBD2. Trimming at V came to 8 bases and at J to 8 bases, leaving 6 bases not matched to a gene. The CDR3 spans 14 residues. Germline lookup yields CDR1 MNHEY and CDR2 SVGEGT.

This clonotype has a count of ten or more. The chain joins TRBV28 to TRBJ1-6; 8 nucleotides agree with TRBD1. This CDR3 contains 15 residues. In germline, CDR1 is MDHEN, CDR2 SYDVKM. With V trimmed by 6 bases and J by 5 bases, 6 bases remained unmatched. CDR3 bases: TGTGCCAGCAGGAAAAACAGGGGGAATAATTCACCCCTCCACTTT. Amino acid sequence: CASRKNRGNNSPLHF. Supplemented by reference TRBV28 and TRBJ1-6, the full variable domain reads DVKVTQSSRYLVKRTGEKVFLECVQDMDHENMFWYRQDPGLGLRLIYFSYDVKMKEKGDIPEGYSVSREKKERFSLILESASTNQTSMYLCASRKNRGNNSPLHFGNGTRLTVT.

The chain couples TRBV12-3 or TRBV12-4 to TRBJ1-5; 10 positions agree with TRBD1. V trimming: 5 bases; J trimming: 7 bases; junction bases outside the gene matches: 11. The CDR3 spans 16 residues. CDR3 loop: CASSEAGQGLEQPQHF. The CDR3 coding sequence is TGTGCCAGCAGTGAAGCGGGACAGGGGTTGGAGCAGCCCCAGCATTTT.

The genes are TRBV5-1 and TRBJ2-5, with TRBD2 identical over 12 bases. The CDR3 spans 17 residues. V gave up 0 bases and J gave up 5 bases; unmatched junction bases: 8. From germline, CDR1 is SGHRS and CDR2 YFSETQ. In DNA, the CDR3 is TGCGCCAGCAGCTTGGCCCCTAGCGGGGGGGCTGGGGAGACCCAGTACTTC. Translating gives CASSLAPSGGAGETQYF.

The CDR3: CASSKRKDRNASTLHF. The CDR3 region has the DNA TGTGCCAGCAGCAAGCGCAAGGACAGGAACGCCAGCACCCTCCACTTT. The V call is TRBV21-1, the J call TRBJ1-6; TRBD1 was called by the table and not checked on the DNA. TRBV21-1 is tagged as a pseudogene. This CDR3 has 16 amino acids.

This clonotype was seen a handful of times. The rearrangement links TRBV19 to TRBJ2-7, with no clear D. This CDR3 is built from 12 residues. Germline V gene sequence: CDR1 LNHDA, CDR2 SQIVND (reference sequence). V lost 5 bases and J lost 1, with 6 bases in between. In DNA, the CDR3 is TGTGCCAGTAGTGGAGAGTCCTACGAGCAGTACTTC. It translates to CASSGESYEQYF.

The sample holds a few counts of this clonotype. The chain uses TRBV12-3 or TRBV12-4 and TRBJ1-5; D might be TRBD1 (5 bases). There are 16 residues in the CDR3. Trimming took 4 bases from V and 1 from J, leaving 14 bases between them. CDR3 residues: CASSSGPSGSNQPQHF. CDR3 DNA: TGTGCCAGCAGTTCGGGGCCCTCGGGGAGCAATCAGCCCCAGCATTTT.

V is TRBV4-2 and J is TRBJ1-2; D possibly corresponds to TRBD1 (5 bases). CDR3 size: 14 residues. V was clipped by 6 bases and J by 7 bases, with 18 bases between them. The V gene's germline CDR1 is LGHNA and CDR2 YNFKEQ. Here the CDR3 reads CASRYTGTHSGYTF. CDR3 DNA sequence: TGTGCCAGCAGGTATACCGGGACCCACTCTGGCTACACCTTC.

This clonotype came up a few times. The genes are TRBV7-3 and TRBJ2-3; D is uncertain. This CDR3 comprises 14 residues. Germline loops: CDR1 SGHTA, CDR2 FQGTGA. V lost 0 bases and J lost 4, with 8 bases in between. The chain's CDR3 is CASSLTSRADTQYF. CDR3 nucleotides: TGTGCCAGCAGCTTAACGAGTAGGGCAGATACGCAGTATTTT.

V gene TRBV7-9 combines with J gene TRBJ2-7; unclear D gene. CDR1 and CDR2 (germline): SEHNR, FQNEAQ (reference sequence). Trimming took 6 bases from V and 6 from J, leaving 12 bases between them. CDR3 size: 12 residues. The CDR3 loop is CASRIDPGEQYF. The CDR3, as DNA: TGTGCCAGCAGAATTGATCCGGGCGAGCAGTACTTC.

This clonotype showed up many times. This chain joins TRBV4-1 and TRBJ2-1; the D is unclear. Germline CDR1 reads MGHRA; CDR2 reads YSYEKL. CDR3 length: 11 amino acids. V shed 3 bases and J shed 8 bases, with 5 bases lying between them. CDR3 in amino acids: CASSQHDEQFF. DNA for the CDR3: TGCGCCAGCAGCCAGCATGATGAGCAGTTCTTC.

This clonotype showed up just a few times. The J gene is TRBJ1-5, the V gene TRBV9; perhaps TRBD1 as D (5 bases). Germline assignment: CDR1 SGDLS and CDR2 YYNGEE. The CDR3 loop spans 14 amino acids. Trimming removed 4 bases from V and 0 bases from J, with 8 bases in between. CDR3 region: CASSPGPSNQPQHF. The CDR3 nucleotides read TGTGCCAGCAGCCCGGGGCCTAGCAATCAGCCCCAGCATTTT.

This clonotype has just a few counts. This chain uses TRBV6-5 with TRBJ1-5; D is undetermined. This CDR3 has 17 amino acids. Per the germline V gene, CDR1 is MNHEY and CDR2 is SVGAGI. V was shortened by 0 bases and J by 0 bases, with 12 bases between the two germline ends. CDR3 loop: CASSYSGRAGSNQPQHF. CDR3 DNA: TGTGCCAGCAGTTACTCGGGGAGGGCAGGTAGCAATCAGCCCCAGCATTTT.

This clonotype occurred a few times. The chain carries TRBV3-1 and TRBJ1-1, with 7 bases identical to TRBD1. Germline CDR1 LGHDT, CDR2 YNNKEL (reference sequence). This CDR3 is built from 13 residues. Trimming at V came to 6 bases and at J to 5 bases, leaving 6 bases not matched to a gene. The CDR3, as DNA: TGTGCCAGCAGGACAGGGCTGTCGACTGAAGCTTTCTTT. It specifies CASRTGLSTEAFF.

The gene calls are TRBV7-6 and TRBJ2-1; 13 positions agree with TRBD2. Looked up from germline, CDR1 is SGHVS and CDR2 is FNYEAQ. CDR3 length: 16 amino acids. The J segment lost 7 bases and the V segment lost 5 bases, leaving 8 bases of the junction unmatched. The CDR3 DNA is TGTGCCAGCAGCCCAGGGACTAGCGGGGATGTTAATGAGCAGTTCTTC. This translates into CASSPGTSGDVNEQFF.

The rearrangement uses TRBV6-2 or TRBV6-3 and TRBJ2-1; 7 bases line up with TRBD2. Germline CDR1 is MNHEY and CDR2 is SVGEGT. The junction had 6 bases not matched to a gene; V was cut back by 7 bases and J by 0 bases. The CDR3 runs 15 residues. Here the CDR3 reads CASNPRDYSYNEQFF. The DNA for the CDR3 is TGTGCCAGCAACCCCCGGGACTACTCCTACAATGAGCAGTTCTTC.

V gene TRBV5-1 combines with J gene TRBJ1-1; TRBD1 aligns across 8 bases. The CDR3 is made up of 15 amino acids. V lost 5 bases, J lost 2 bases, and 8 bases stayed unmatched. CDR1 is SGHRS, CDR2 YFSETQ, per germline. The CDR3 loop reads CASSFRGTGNTEAFF. The CDR3 DNA is TGCGCCAGCAGTTTCCGAGGGACAGGTAACACTGAAGCTTTCTTT. Full variable domain (missing parts from reference TRBV5-1 and TRBJ1-1): KAGVTQTPRYLIKTRGQQVTLSCSPISGHRSVSWYQQTPGQGLQFLFEYFSETQRNKGNFPGRFSGRQFSNSRSEMNVSTLELGDSALYLCASSFRGTGNTEAFFGQGTRLTVV.